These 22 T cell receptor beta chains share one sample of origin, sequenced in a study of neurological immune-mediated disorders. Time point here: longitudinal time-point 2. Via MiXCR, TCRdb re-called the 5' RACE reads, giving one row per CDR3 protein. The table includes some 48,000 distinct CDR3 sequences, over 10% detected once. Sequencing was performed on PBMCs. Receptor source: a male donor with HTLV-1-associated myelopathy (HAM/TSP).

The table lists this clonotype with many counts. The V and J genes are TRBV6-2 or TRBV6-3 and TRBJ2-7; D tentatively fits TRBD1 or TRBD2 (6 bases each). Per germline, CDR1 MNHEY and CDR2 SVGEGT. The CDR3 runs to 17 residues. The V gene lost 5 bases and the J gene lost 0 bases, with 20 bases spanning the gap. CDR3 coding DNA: TGTGCCAGCAGTCCCCTCCCTTGGGGGGCCGTCTCCTACGAGCAGTACTTC. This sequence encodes CASSPLPWGAVSYEQYF.

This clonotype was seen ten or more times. The CDR3 sequence: CSVNRDRSTDTQYF. The DNA for the CDR3 is TGCAGCGTCAACCGGGACCGGAGCACAGATACGCAGTATTTT. The gene calls are TRBV29-1 and TRBJ2-3; D could derive from TRBD1 or TRBD2 (5 bases each). The CDR3 runs to 14 residues. Germline V lookup: CDR1 SQVTM, CDR2 ANQGSEA. The V end was cut by 6 bases, the J end by 0 bases, with 13 bases between.

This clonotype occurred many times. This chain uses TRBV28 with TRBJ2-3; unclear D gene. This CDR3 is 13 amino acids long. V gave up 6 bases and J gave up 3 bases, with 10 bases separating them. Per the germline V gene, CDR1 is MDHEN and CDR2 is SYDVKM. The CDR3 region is CASRVGLTDTQYF. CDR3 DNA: TGTGCCAGCAGGGTGGGCCTTACAGATACGCAGTATTTT.

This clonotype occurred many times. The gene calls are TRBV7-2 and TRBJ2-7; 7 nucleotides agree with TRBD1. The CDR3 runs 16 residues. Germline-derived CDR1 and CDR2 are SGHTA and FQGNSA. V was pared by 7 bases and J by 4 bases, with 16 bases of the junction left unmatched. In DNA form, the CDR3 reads TGTGCCAGCATTCTAGGGTCGGAGACAGGGAGATACGAGCAGTACTTC. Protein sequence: CASILGSETGRYEQYF. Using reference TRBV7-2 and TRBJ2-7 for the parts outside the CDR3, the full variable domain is GAGVSQSPSNKVTEKGKDVELRCDPISGHTALYWYRQSLGQGLEFLIYFQGNSAPDKSGLPSDRFSAERTGGSVSTLTIQRTQQEDSAVYLCASILGSETGRYEQYFGPGTRLTVT.

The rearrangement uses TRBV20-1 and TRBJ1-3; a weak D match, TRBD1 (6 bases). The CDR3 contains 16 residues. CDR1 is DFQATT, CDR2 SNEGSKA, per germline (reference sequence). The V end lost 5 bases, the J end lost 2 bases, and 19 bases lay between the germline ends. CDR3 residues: CSALSSRGQTGNTIYF. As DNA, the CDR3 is TGCAGTGCTCTGTCAAGCAGGGGACAAACTGGAAACACCATATATTTT.

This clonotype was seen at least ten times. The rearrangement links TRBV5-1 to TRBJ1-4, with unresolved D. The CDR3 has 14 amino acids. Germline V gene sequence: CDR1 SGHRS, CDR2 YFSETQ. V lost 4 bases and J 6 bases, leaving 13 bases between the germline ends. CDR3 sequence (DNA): TGCGCCAGCAGCGTCCGGGCTTCAGATGAAAAACTGTTTTTT. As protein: CASSVRASDEKLFF.

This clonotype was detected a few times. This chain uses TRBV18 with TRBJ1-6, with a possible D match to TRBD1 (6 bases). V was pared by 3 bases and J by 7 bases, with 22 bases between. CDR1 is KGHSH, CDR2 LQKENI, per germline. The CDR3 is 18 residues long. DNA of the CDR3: TGTGCCAGCTCACCGGTACAACAGGGAGAGGGGTCGAATTCACCCCTCCACTTT. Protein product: CASSPVQQGEGSNSPLHF.

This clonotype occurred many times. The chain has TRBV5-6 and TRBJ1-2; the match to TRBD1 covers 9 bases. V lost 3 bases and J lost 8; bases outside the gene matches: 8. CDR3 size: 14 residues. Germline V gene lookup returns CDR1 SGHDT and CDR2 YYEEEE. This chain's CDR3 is CASSSTQGADGYTF. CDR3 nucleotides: TGTGCCAGCAGCTCAACACAGGGGGCTGACGGCTACACCTTC.

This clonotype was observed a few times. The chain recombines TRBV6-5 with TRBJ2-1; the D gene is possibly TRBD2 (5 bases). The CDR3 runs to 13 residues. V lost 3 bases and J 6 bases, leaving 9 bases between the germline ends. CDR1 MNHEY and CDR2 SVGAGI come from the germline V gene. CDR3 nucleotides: TGTGCCAGCAGTTATTTGGGGAGCAATGAGCAGTTCTTC. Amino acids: CASSYLGSNEQFF.

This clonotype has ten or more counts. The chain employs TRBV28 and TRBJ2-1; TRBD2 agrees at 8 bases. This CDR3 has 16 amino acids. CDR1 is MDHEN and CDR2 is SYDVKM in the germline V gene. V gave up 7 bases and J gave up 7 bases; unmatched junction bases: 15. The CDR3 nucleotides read TGTGCCAGCATCAAGACGGGGCGGGGCGGGGGGAATGAGCAGTTCTTC. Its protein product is CASIKTGRGGGNEQFF.

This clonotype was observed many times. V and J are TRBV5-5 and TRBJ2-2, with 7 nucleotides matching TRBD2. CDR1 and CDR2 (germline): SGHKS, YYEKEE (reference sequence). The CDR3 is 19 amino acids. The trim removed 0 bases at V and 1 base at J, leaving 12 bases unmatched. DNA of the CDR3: TGTGCCAGCAGCTTGGGATGGTCTAGCGGTCCACTGAACACCGGGGAGCTGTTTTTT. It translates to CASSLGWSSGPLNTGELFF.

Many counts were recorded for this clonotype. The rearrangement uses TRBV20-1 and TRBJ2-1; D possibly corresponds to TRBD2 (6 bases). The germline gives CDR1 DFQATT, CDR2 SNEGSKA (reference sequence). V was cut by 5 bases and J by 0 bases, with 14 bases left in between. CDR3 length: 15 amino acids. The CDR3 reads CSAGDSTNSYNEQFF. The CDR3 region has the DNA TGCAGTGCTGGGGACTCAACCAACTCCTACAATGAGCAGTTCTTC.

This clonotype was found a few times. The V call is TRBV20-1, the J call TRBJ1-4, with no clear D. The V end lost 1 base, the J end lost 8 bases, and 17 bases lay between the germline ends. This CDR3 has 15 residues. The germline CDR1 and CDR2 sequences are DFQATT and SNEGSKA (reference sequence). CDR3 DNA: TGCAGTGCTAGAGGTCGAGGCCAAGACGGGGAAAAACTGTTTTTT. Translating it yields CSARGRGQDGEKLFF.

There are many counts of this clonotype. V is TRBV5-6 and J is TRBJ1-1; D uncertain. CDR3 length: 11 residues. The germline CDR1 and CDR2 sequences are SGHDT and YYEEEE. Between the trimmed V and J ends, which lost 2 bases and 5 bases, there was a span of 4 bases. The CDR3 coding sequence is TGTGCCAGCAGCTTACGAACTGAAGCTTTCTTT. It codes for CASSLRTEAFF. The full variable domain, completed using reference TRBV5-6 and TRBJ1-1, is DAGVTQSPTHLIKTRGQQVTLRCSPKSGHDTVSWYQQALGQGPQFIFQYYEEEERQRGNFPDRFSGHQFPNYSSELNVNALLLGDSALYLCASSLRTEAFFGQGTRLTVV.

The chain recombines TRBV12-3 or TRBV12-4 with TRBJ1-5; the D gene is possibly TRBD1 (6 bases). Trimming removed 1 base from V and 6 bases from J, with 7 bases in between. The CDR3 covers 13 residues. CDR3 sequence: CASSLDRVQPQHF. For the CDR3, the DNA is TGTGCCAGCAGTTTAGACAGGGTTCAGCCCCAGCATTTT.

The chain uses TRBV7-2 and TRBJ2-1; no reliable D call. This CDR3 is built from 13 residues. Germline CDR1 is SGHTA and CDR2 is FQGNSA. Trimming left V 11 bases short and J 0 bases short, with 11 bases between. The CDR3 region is CASARSSYNEQFF. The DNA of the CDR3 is TGTGCCTCAGCCCGCAGCTCCTACAATGAGCAGTTCTTC.

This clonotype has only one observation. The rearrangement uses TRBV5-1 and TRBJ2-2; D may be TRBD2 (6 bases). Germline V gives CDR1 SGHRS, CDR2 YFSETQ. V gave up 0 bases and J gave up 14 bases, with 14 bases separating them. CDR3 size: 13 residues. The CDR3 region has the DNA TGCGCCAGCAGCTTGGAGGGGACCGGGGGACTGTTTTTT. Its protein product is CASSLEGTGGLFF.

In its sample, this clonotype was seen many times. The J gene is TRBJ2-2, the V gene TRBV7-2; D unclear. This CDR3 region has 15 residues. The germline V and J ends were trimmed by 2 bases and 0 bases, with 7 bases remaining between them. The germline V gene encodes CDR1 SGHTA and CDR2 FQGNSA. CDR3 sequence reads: CASSLSSSNTGELFF. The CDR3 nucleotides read TGTGCCAGCAGCTTATCTTCCTCGAACACCGGGGAGCTGTTTTTT.

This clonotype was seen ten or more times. As DNA, the CDR3 is TGCGCCAGCACCACCCGGACAGGGGCTCAAGAGACCCAGTACTTC. Translating it yields CASTTRTGAQETQYF. This chain joins TRBV5-1 and TRBJ2-5, with 9 bases lining up with TRBD1. The CDR3 runs 15 residues. From germline, CDR1 is SGHRS and CDR2 YFSETQ. V dropped 6 bases and J dropped 2; count of bases not matched to a gene: 8.

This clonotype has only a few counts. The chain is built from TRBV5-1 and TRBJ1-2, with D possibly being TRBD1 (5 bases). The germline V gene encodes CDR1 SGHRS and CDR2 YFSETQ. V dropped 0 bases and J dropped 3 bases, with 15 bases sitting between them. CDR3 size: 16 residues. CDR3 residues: CASSLVSGRSDYGYTF. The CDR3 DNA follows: TGCGCCAGCAGCTTGGTGTCAGGGAGGAGTGACTATGGCTACACCTTC.

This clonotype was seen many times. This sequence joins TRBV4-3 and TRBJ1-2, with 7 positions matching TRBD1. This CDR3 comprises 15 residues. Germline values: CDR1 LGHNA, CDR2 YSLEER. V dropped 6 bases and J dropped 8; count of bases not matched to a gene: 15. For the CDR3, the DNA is TGCGCCAGCAGTCAGCACCCCCGACAGGGTAGAGGCTACACCTTC. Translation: CASSQHPRQGRGYTF.

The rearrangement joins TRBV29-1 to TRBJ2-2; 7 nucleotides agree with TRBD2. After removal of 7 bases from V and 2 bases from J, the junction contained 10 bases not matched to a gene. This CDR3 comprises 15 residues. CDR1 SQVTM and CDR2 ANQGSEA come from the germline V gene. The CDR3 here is CSATHGGGNTGELFF. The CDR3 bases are TGCAGCGCCACCCATGGGGGGGGTAACACCGGGGAGCTGTTTTTT.